Listed below are T cell receptor beta chains from one sample, sequenced in a study of early T cells in non-severe SARS-CoV-2 infection. TCRdb re-derived calls from the 5' RACE reads in MiXCR, one entry per CDR3 protein. The table has more than 65,000 distinct CDR3 sequences, roughly 13% seen once. The sample taken for sequencing was whole blood. These receptors came from an adult who was a healthcare worker with PCR-confirmed SARS-CoV-2 infection or an uninfected control (not recorded which). CDR3s include the opening cysteine and the closing phenylalanine or tryptophan. The D gene is left open where the match is weak. Where a row states a size, it is once, few, many or the class of an expanded clone; other rows omit it.

TRBV25-1	NA	NA	TRBJ1-5	TGTGCCAGCAGTGAACTGGGGGTATTGCAGCCCCAGCATTTT	CASSELGVLQPQHF
TRBV12-3/TRBV12-4	TRBD2	NA	TRBJ2-1	TGTGCCAGCAGTTTAGGGACTAGCGGGAGATGGGAGCAGTTCTTC	CASSLGTSGRWEQFF
TRBV7-9	TRBD1	few	TRBJ2-7	TGTGCCAGCCAACATGGACAGGCAAAAAGTCACTTC	CASQHGQAKSHF
TRBV6-1	TRBD1	many	TRBJ1-6	TGTGCCAGCAGCCCCGGGACAGGGGATAATTCACCCCTCCACTTT	CASSPGTGDNSPLHF
TRBV7-8	TRBD1	many	TRBJ2-1	TGTGCCACACAACAGACAGGGGGCTACAATGAGCAGTTCTTC	CATQQTGGYNEQFF
TRBV4-3	NA	few	TRBJ2-3	TGCGCCAGCCAGGGTAGCGAGGGAGGCACAGATACGCAGTATTTT	CASQGSEGGTDTQYF
TRBV29-1	NA	NA	TRBJ1-2	TGCAGCGTTGCGACAGACTATGGCTACACCTTC	CSVATDYGYTF
TRBV3-1	NA	NA	TRBJ2-7	TGTGCCAGCAGCCAAGCAGAAGAGCAGTACTTC	CASSQAEEQYF
TRBV20-1	TRBD2	few	TRBJ2-2	TGCAGTGCTAGAGCATCGGCGGGAGGGCCTGGCACCGGGGAGCTGTTTTTT	CSARASAGGPGTGELFF
TRBV19	NA	many	TRBJ1-5	TGTGCCAGTAGTATTACCACCTATAGCAATCAGCCCCAGCATTTT	CASSITTYSNQPQHF
TRBV7-2	NA	NA	TRBJ2-7	TGTGCCAGCAGCTTACGGCAGGGATATTCCTACGAGCAGTACTTC	CASSLRQGYSYEQYF
TRBV5-4	TRBD1	once	TRBJ2-2	TGTGCCAGCAGCTTACAGGGGCCGACAACCGGGGAGCTGTTTTTT	CASSLQGPTTGELFF
TRBV6-2/TRBV6-3	NA	NA	TRBJ2-6	TGTGCCAGCAGTTATACATCTGGGGCCAACGTCCTGACTTTC	CASSYTSGANVLTF
TRBV10-3	NA	few	TRBJ2-5	TGTGCCATCAGTGGGGACATACAAGAGACCCAGTACTTC	CAISGDIQETQYF
TRBV28	NA	NA	TRBJ2-2	TGTGCCAGCAGTTTAGTCGGCGCGAACACCGGGGAGCTGTTTTTT	CASSLVGANTGELFF
TRBV6-6	NA	few	TRBJ2-3	TGTGCCAGCAGCCAAAGGGACAATCCCACAGATACGCAGTATTTT	CASSQRDNPTDTQYF
TRBV14	TRBD1	many	TRBJ1-2	TGTGCCAGCAGCCAATTGACAGGGGTTGGCTACACCTTC	CASSQLTGVGYTF
TRBV6-4	TRBD1	NA	TRBJ2-5	TGTGCCAGCAGTCCGGGACAGGGGTCGGAGACCCAGTACTTC	CASSPGQGSETQYF
TRBV11-2	NA	many	TRBJ2-1	TGTGCCAGCACCCTGATTGGGGGGGGCACCCGTCAAGCTGAGCAGTTCTTC	CASTLIGGGTRQAEQFF
TRBV7-2	TRBD2	few	TRBJ2-5	TGTGCCAGCACCGCCCCGGGGGGACAAGAGACCCAGTACTTC	CASTAPGGQETQYF
TRBV24-1	NA	few	TRBJ1-2	TGTGCCACCAGTGATTTGTCGGGTTATGGCTACACCTTC	CATSDLSGYGYTF
TRBV27	NA	few	TRBJ2-2	TGTGCCAGCGGCCCCAGGGGACGGAGGAGCACCGGGGAGCTGTTTTTT	CASGPRGRRSTGELFF
TRBV20-1	NA	NA	TRBJ2-3	TGCAGTGCCCGCCTAGCCCCTAGCACAGATACGCAGTATTTT	CSARLAPSTDTQYF
TRBV6-4	NA	many	TRBJ2-2	TGTGCCAGCAGTGACTCAGCGGACGGCGGGGAGCTGTTTTTT	CASSDSADGGELFF
TRBV7-9	NA	many	TRBJ1-5	TGTGCCAGCAGCTTACAAGGGGGTAGCAATCAGCCCCAGCATTTT	CASSLQGGSNQPQHF
TRBV10-1	NA	few	TRBJ2-4	TGCGCCAGCAGTGACCCGACAGTCTCGGAGCAGGAAGCCAAAAACATTCAGTACTTC	CASSDPTVSEQEAKNIQYF
TRBV7-9	TRBD1	NA	TRBJ2-1	TGTGCCAGCAGCGTCAACGCAGGGGGCGCCATCAATGAGCAGTTCTTC	CASSVNAGGAINEQFF
TRBV6-4	NA	many	TRBJ2-2	TGTGCCAGCAGTGAAGGTCCGGAGAGCACCGGGGAGCTGTTTTTT	CASSEGPESTGELFF
TRBV28	NA	many	TRBJ1-6	TGTGCCAGCAGTTTTATGGTGGCGCCGAGAGGTAATTCACCCCTCCACTTT	CASSFMVAPRGNSPLHF
TRBV27	NA	many	TRBJ2-3	TGTGCCAGCAGTCTTTCGGGACCCGCGCAACCCACAGATACGCAGTATTTT	CASSLSGPAQPTDTQYF
TRBV7-2	TRBD1	NA	TRBJ2-1	TGTGCCAGCAGCCCGGACAGGGGGTATGTCAATGAGCAGTTCTTC	CASSPDRGYVNEQFF
TRBV10-3	TRBD1	many	TRBJ1-1	TGTGCCATCAGTGCATCGGAGGGACAGGGAGGGACTGAAGCTTTCTTT	CAISASEGQGGTEAFF
TRBV20-1	TRBD1	many	TRBJ2-1	TGCAGTGCTTCTCCGGGACAGGCTAGGGAGCAGTTCTTC	CSASPGQAREQFF
TRBV5-4	NA	few	TRBJ2-2	TGTGCCAGCAGCTTACTGGGTGCCGGGGCGCAGGCCCGCGGGGAGCTGTTTTTT	CASSLLGAGAQARGELFF
TRBV2	TRBD1	few	TRBJ2-1	TGTGCCAGCAGTGCGACAGGGCGGTGGAGCAATGAGCAGTTCTTC	CASSATGRWSNEQFF
TRBV20-1	NA	NA	TRBJ2-7	TGCAGTGCCGGGCGGTCTGGTAGCTCCTACGAGCAGTACTTC	CSAGRSGSSYEQYF
TRBV20-1	NA	few	TRBJ2-3	TGCAGTGTTAGGACGACGGGCACAGATACGCAGTATTTT	CSVRTTGTDTQYF
TRBV20-1	NA	few	TRBJ2-5	TGCAGTGCCGCACCCCGGGTTCAGCGAGAGACCCAGTACTTC	CSAAPRVQRETQYF
TRBV7-8	NA	NA	TRBJ1-5	TGTGCCAGCAGCCCCTCGGGTCAGCCCCAGCATTTT	CASSPSGQPQHF
TRBV12-3/TRBV12-4	TRBD2	few	TRBJ2-2	TGTGCCAGCAGTCCCCGGGAGGGGAACACCGGGGAGCTGTTTTTT	CASSPREGNTGELFF
TRBV9	NA	few	TRBJ2-1	TGTGCCAGCAGCGTAGTACTAGAAAGCTATGAGCAGTTCTTC	CASSVVLESYEQFF
TRBV28	TRBD1	many	TRBJ1-5	TGTGCCAGCAGTCCGCCACAGGGGGCGAATCAGCCCCAGCATTTT	CASSPPQGANQPQHF
TRBV27	NA	few	TRBJ2-6	TGTGCCAGCAGTCCGCCGACTAGCTCTGGGGCCAACGTCCTGACTTTC	CASSPPTSSGANVLTF
TRBV7-9	NA	few	TRBJ2-3	TGTGCCAGCAGCTTAAGGGCTGTGGGAGATACGCAGTATTTT	CASSLRAVGDTQYF
TRBV28	NA	many	TRBJ1-5	TGTGCCAGCAGGCCGGACGGCAATCAGCCCCAGCATTTT	CASRPDGNQPQHF